A single sample gave rise to the 17 T cell receptor beta chains below, sequenced in a study of cytomegalovirus exposure and HLA in healthy donors. The PCR employed 60 Vbeta primers together with 13 Jbeta primers. Profiling relied on immunoSEQ multiplex PCR, and the TCRdb table lists in-frame clones only, not all of them. The repertoire holds some 110,000 clones, with around 80% as singletons. Specimen: PBMCs. The receptors here all came from a young woman in good health and CMV-seropositive.

This rearrangement joins TRBV6-5 to TRBJ1-1; D is possibly TRBD1 (5 bases). This CDR3 region has 15 residues. Germline lookup yields CDR1 MNHEY and CDR2 SVGAGI. Trimming removed 5 bases from V and 1 base from J, with 14 bases in between. CDR3 DNA: TGTGCCAGCAGTCCTCTCACGGGGGGGAACACTGAAGCTTTCTTT. It translates to CASSPLTGGNTEAFF.

Concerning this clone itself: At one of its ends the junction is not consistent with the germline gene, which may arise from a read error. The CDR3 bases are TGTGCCAGCAGGTACCGGGACTTTTTATCTTTC. Protein sequence: CASRYRDFLSF. The chain joins TRBV6-6 to TRBJ2-7; D is possibly TRBD2 (6 bases). The CDR3 totals 11 residues. Germline V gives CDR1 MNHNY, CDR2 SVGAGI (reference sequence).

This chain joins TRBV19 and TRBJ1-1; D not resolved. Germline lookup yields CDR1 LNHDA and CDR2 SQIVND (reference sequence). The CDR3 covers 15 residues. V gave up 6 bases and J gave up 0 bases, with 14 bases separating them. The CDR3 DNA is TGTGCCAGTAGCCTCCCAGTCTTGATGAACACTGAAGCTTTCTTT. Protein sequence: CASSLPVLMNTEAFF.

This clone showed up just once. The chain has TRBV10-3 and TRBJ1-2; D is ambiguous. In germline, CDR1 is ENHRY, CDR2 SYGVKD. The CDR3 extends over 13 amino acids. With 4 bases removed from V and 6 bases from J, the gap between germline ends came to 12 bases. The CDR3 reads CAISVSGENGYTF. Here the CDR3 DNA reads TGTGCCATCAGTGTCAGCGGGGAGAATGGCTACACCTTC.

In its sample, this clone was seen a few times. At one end, the junction sequence differs from germline, possibly due to a read error. This chain joins TRBV11-2 and TRBJ2-1; tentative D call: TRBD2 (7 bases). Germline CDR1 SGHAT, CDR2 FQNNGV. CDR3 length equals 12 residues. The CDR3 sequence: CASTLGGDEQFF. As DNA, the CDR3 is TGTGCCAGCACCTTAGGGGGGGATGAGCAGTTCTTC.

The gene calls are TRBV4-1 and TRBJ2-1; unclear D gene. This CDR3 has 14 amino acids. Per the germline V gene, CDR1 is MGHRA and CDR2 is YSYEKL. Between the trimmed V and J ends, which lost 1 base and 5 bases, there was a span of 9 bases. The CDR3 DNA reads TGCGCCAGCAGCCAAGGAGCCTACGACAATGAGCAGTTCTTC. It encodes CASSQGAYDNEQFF.

The V and J genes are TRBV30 and TRBJ1-1, with TRBD1 matching over 9 bases. Germline V gene sequence: CDR1 GTSNPN, CDR2 SVGIG (reference sequence). The J segment lost 4 bases and the V segment lost 3 bases, leaving 15 bases of the junction unmatched. The CDR3 is 17 residues long. The CDR3 bases are TGTGCCTGGAGGAATCTCCTGACAGGGGGGGTTTTCACTGAAGCTTTCTTT. Encoded protein: CAWRNLLTGGVFTEAFF.

The rearrangement joins TRBV10-3 to TRBJ2-1; no clear D. The CDR3 is 15 residues long. V lost 6 bases and J 0 bases, leaving 12 bases between the germline ends. CDR1 and CDR2 from the germline V gene are ENHRY and SYGVKD. The CDR3 DNA sequence: TGTGCCATCAGCCAAGCACTTCGCTCCTACAATGAGCAGTTCTTC. Translating it yields CAISQALRSYNEQFF.

The V and J genes are TRBV5-4 and TRBJ2-5, with 7 bases matching TRBD2. The CDR3 extends over 15 amino acids. Germline assignment: CDR1 SGHNT and CDR2 YYREEE (reference sequence). The V and J ends lost 1 base and 5 bases, in that order; junction bases with no gene match: 8. The CDR3 sequence: CASSLFGVGGETQYF. The CDR3 DNA reads as TGTGCCAGCAGCTTGTTTGGGGTCGGGGGGGAGACCCAGTACTTC.

This clone has more than one count but fewer than ten. Here the CDR3 reads CASSLGTKQYF. In DNA, the CDR3 is TGTGCCAGCAGCTTGGGGACAAAGCAGTACTTC. This rearrangement joins TRBV5-8 to TRBJ2-7; weak D call: TRBD1 (5 bases). This CDR3 has 11 amino acids. CDR1 SGHTS and CDR2 YDEGEE come from the germline V gene. The ends were cut back, 0 bases at V and 8 bases at J, with 6 bases in the middle. Full variable domain (missing parts from reference TRBV5-8 and TRBJ2-7): EAGVTQSPTHLIKTRGQQATLRCSPISGHTSVYWYQQALGLGLQFLLWYDEGEERNRGNFPPRFSGRQFPNYSSELNVNALELEDSALYLCASSLGTKQYFGPGTRLTVT.

The rearrangement joins TRBV2 to TRBJ1-1; D is unresolved. With 5 bases removed from V and 5 bases from J, the gap between germline ends came to 9 bases. The CDR3 runs 12 residues. Germline-derived CDR1 and CDR2 are SNHLY and FYNNEI. Written as DNA, the CDR3 is TGTGCCAGCAGTCCCACGAGGACTGAAGCTTTCTTT. This sequence encodes CASSPTRTEAFF.

Comments on this clone: At one of its ends the junction is not consistent with the germline gene, which may arise from a read error. This rearrangement joins TRBV5-1 to TRBJ1-2; 7 nucleotides match TRBD1. This CDR3 has 15 amino acids. Germline V CDR1 and CDR2: SGHRS, YFSETQ. DNA of the CDR3: TGCGCCAACAGCTTGGCCCCCAGGGGGGAATATGGCTACACCTTC. This translates into CANSLAPRGEYGYTF.

The genes are TRBV5-1 and TRBJ2-1; D perhaps matches TRBD2 (5 bases). This CDR3 contains 16 residues. V gave up 0 bases and J gave up 0 bases, with 10 bases separating them. Germline CDR1 and CDR2: SGHRS and YFSETQ. CDR3 loop: CASSLATGSSYNEQFF. DNA of the CDR3: TGCGCCAGCAGCTTGGCGACGGGGAGCTCCTACAATGAGCAGTTCTTC.

The V gene is TRBV5-1, the J gene TRBJ2-3; D is undetermined. This CDR3 comprises 11 residues. V lost 1 base and J 5 bases, leaving 2 bases between the germline ends. Germline V lookup: CDR1 SGHRS, CDR2 YFSETQ. This CDR3 is CASSLLDTQYF. For the CDR3, the DNA is TGCGCCAGCAGCTTGCTAGATACGCAGTATTTT.

V and J are TRBV10-3 and TRBJ2-1; maybe TRBD2 (5 bases). The CDR3 sequence is 15 residues long. V was clipped by 8 bases and J by 3 bases, with 17 bases between them. CDR1 and CDR2 (germline): ENHRY, SYGVKD. The CDR3 sequence is CAIALSGRGYNEQFF. The CDR3 DNA reads TGTGCCATCGCGTTGAGTGGCCGGGGCTACAATGAGCAGTTCTTC.

V is TRBV5-4 and J is TRBJ2-7; TRBD1 matches at 7 bases. Losses at the gene ends were 4 bases for V and 3 bases for J; bases not matched to a gene: 7. This CDR3 is built from 14 residues. Germline V gene data show CDR1 as SGHNT and CDR2 as YYREEE (reference sequence). The CDR3 DNA reads as TGTGCCAGCAGCCCCGGACAGGCGCTCTACGAGCAGTACTTC. The encoded protein is CASSPGQALYEQYF.

The chain employs TRBV5-1 and TRBJ2-3; 16 nucleotides line up with TRBD2. Germline-derived CDR1 and CDR2 are SGHRS and YFSETQ. The trim removed 4 bases at V and 5 bases at J, leaving 4 bases unmatched. The CDR3 has 16 residues. This chain's CDR3 is CASSPGLAGGRDTQYF. As DNA, the CDR3 is TGCGCCAGCAGCCCGGGACTAGCGGGAGGGCGAGATACGCAGTATTTT.